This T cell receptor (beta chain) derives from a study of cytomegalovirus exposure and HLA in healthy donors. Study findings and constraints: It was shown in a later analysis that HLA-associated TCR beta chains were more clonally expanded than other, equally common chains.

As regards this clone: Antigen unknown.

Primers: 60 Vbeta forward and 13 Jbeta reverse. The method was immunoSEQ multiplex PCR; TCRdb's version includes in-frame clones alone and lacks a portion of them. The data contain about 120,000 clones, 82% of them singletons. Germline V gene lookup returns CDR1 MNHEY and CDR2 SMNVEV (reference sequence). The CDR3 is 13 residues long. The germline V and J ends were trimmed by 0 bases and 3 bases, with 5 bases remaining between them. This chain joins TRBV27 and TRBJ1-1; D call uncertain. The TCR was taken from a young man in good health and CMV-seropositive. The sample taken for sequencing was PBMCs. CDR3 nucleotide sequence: TGTGCCAGCAGTTTATCCCGGGACACTGAAGCTTTCTTT. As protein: CASSLSRDTEAFF.